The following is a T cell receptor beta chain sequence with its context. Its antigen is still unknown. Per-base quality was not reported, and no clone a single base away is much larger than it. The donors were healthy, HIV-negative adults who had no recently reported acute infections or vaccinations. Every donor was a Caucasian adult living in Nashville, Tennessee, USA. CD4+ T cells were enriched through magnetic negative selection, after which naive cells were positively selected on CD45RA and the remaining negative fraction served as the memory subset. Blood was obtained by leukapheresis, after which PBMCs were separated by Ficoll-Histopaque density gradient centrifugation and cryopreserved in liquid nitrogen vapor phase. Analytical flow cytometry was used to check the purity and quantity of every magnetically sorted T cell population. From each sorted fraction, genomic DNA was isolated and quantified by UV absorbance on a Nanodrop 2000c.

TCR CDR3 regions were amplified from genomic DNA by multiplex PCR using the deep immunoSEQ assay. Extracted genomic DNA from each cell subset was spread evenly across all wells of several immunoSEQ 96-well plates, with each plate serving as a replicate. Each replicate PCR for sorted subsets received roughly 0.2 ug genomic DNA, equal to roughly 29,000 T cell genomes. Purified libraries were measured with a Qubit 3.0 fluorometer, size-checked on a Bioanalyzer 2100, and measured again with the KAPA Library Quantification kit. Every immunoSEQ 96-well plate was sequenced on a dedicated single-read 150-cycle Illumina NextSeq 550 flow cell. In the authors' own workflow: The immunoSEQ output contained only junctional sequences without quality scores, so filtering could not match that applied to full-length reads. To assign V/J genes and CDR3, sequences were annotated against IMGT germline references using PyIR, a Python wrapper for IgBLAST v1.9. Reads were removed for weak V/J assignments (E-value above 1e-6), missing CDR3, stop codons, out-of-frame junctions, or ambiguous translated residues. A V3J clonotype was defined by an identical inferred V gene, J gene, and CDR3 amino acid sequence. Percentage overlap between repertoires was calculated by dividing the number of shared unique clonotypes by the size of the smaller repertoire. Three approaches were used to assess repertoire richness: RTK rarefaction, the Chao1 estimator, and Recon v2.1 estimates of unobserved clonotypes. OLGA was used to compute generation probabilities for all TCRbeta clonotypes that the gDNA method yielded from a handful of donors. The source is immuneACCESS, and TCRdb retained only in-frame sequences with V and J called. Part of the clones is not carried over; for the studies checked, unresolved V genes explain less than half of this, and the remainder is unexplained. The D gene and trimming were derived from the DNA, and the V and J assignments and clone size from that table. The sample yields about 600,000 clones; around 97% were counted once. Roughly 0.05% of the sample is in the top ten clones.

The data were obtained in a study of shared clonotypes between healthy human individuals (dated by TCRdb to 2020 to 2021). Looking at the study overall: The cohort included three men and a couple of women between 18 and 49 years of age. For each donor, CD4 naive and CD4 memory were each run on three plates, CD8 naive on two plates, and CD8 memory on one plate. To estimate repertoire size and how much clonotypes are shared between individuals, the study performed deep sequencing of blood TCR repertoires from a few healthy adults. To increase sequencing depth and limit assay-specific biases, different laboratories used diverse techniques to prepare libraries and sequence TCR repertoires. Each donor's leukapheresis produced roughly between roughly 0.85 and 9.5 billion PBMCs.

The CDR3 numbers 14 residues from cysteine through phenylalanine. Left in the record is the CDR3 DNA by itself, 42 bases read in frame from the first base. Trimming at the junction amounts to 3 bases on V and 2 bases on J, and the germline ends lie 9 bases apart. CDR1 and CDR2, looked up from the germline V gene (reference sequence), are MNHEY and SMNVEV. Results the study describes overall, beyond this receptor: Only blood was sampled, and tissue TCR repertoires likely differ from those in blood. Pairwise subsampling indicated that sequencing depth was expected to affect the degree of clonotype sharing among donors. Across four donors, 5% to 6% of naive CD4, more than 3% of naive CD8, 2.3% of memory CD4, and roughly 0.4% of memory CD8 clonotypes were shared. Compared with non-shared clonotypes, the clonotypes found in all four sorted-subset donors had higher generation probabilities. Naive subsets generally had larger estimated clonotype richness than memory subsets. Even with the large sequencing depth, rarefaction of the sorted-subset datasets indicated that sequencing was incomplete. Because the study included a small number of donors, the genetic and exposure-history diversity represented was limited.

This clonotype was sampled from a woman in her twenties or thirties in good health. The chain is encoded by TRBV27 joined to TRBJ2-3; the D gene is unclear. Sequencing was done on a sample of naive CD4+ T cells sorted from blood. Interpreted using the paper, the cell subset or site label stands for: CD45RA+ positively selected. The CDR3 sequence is CASSLARNTDTQYF. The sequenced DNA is TGTGCCAGCAGTTTGGCTAGGAACACAGATACGCAGTATTTT.